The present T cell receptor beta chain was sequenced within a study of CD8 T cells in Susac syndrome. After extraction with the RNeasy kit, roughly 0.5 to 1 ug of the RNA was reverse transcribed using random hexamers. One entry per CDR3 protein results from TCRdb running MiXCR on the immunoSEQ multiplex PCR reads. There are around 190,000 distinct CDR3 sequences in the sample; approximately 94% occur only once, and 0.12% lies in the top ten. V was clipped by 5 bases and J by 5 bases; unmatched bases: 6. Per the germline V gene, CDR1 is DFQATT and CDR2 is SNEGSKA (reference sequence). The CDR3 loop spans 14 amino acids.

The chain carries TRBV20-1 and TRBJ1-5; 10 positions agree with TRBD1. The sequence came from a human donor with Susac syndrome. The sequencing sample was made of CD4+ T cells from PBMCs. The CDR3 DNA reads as TGCAGTGCTCTTCGGACAGGGGGAGATCAGCCCCAGCATTTT. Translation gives CSALRTGGDQPQHF.